This paragraph reports one T cell receptor (beta chain). Its antigen is unidentified. V was clipped by 0 bases and J by 5 bases; unmatched bases: 2. CDR3 length: 15 amino acids. Germline-derived CDR1 and CDR2 are SGDLS and YYNGEE. The source of the sample is a study of cytomegalovirus exposure and HLA in healthy donors. Study-level points and caveats: Donor immune exposure was known only as CMV serostatus. Most TCR sequences showed up rarely, but some public TCRs showed up in many donors. In an earlier analysis, most TCR beta V segments were productive about 87% or about 30% of the time.

The primer mix had 60 Vbeta and 13 Jbeta primers. TCRdb's copy holds only in-frame clones and misses some; the assay was immunoSEQ multiplex PCR. Of under 200,000 clones listed, 75% to 90% are singletons. Donors had nominal health at sampling but likely had unrecorded immune exposures. The sequenced sample was PBMCs. The chain recombines TRBV9 with TRBJ2-1; TRBD1 matches at 10 bases. This clonotype was obtained from a human donor in good health. The CDR3: CASSVGQGANNEQFF. DNA for the CDR3: TGTGCCAGCAGCGTAGGACAGGGGGCCAACAATGAGCAGTTCTTC.